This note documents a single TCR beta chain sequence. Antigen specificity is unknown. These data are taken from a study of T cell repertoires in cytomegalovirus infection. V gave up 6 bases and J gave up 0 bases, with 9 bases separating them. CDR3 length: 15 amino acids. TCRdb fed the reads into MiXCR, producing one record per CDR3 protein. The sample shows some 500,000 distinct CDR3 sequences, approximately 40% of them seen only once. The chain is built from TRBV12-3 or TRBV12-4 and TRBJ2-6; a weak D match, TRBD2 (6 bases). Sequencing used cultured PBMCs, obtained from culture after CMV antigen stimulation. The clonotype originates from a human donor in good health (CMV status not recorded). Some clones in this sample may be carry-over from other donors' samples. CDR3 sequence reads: CASSPEGSGANVLTF. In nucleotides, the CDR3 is TGTGCCAGCAGCCCGGAGGGCTCTGGGGCCAACGTCCTGACTTTC.